The clone carrying this TCR beta chain has a count of ten or more. The germline V and J ends were trimmed by 4 bases and 0 bases, with 12 bases remaining between them. CDR3 length: 14 residues. Germline-derived CDR1 and CDR2 are GTSNPN and SVGIG (reference sequence). Using RNA transcripts as the source, TCR beta CDR3 regions were amplified. HTBI primers drove first-round RT-PCR of the TCR CDR3. TCRdb analysed the multiplex PCR reads with MiXCR anew, one entry per CDR3 protein. The profile shows 620,000 or so distinct CDR3 sequences, 13% to 15% of them singletons. Clinical symptoms, serum thyroxine, TRAb, thyroid ultrasound and orbital computed tomography informed diagnoses. This record belongs to a study of T cells in Graves' hyperthyroidism and ophthalmopathy.

Sequences were obtained from blood. This sequence joins TRBV30 and TRBJ1-1; D remains ambiguous. The receptor's source is a woman aged 45-65 years with Graves' ophthalmopathy. CDR3 amino acids: CAWIEGQVNTEAFF. For the CDR3, the DNA is TGTGCCTGGATCGAGGGCCAGGTGAACACTGAAGCTTTCTTT. The whole variable domain, filled in from reference TRBV30 and TRBJ1-1, reads SQTIHQWPATLVQPVGSPLSLECTVEGTSNPNLYWYRQAAGRGLQLLFYSVGIGQISSEVPQNLSASRPQDRQFILSSKKLLLSDSGFYLCAWIEGQVNTEAFFGQGTRLTVV.